This T cell receptor beta chain was profiled in a study of T cells after yellow fever vaccination. Study observations and caveats: Among primary-vaccination clones, most reappeared after the booster, at around 97% for CD4 and around 91% for CD8.

This clonotype showed up just a few times. Its antigen is unidentified. This CDR3 region has 15 residues. Trimming left V 0 bases short and J 1 base short, with 12 bases between. Germline values: CDR1 DFQATT, CDR2 SNEGSKA (reference sequence). Generation of TCR cDNA used 5'RACE template switching (which added a universal primer site and UMIs). Via MiXCR, TCRdb re-called the 5' RACE reads, giving one row per CDR3 protein. The sample carries 450,000 to 550,000 distinct CDR3 sequences, roughly 19% recorded once. This specimen was PBMCs, taken 15 days after the yellow fever booster vaccination. The sequence was collected from a man aged 25 to 40 who received the YFV17D yellow fever vaccine. V usage is TRBV20-1 and J usage is TRBJ1-1, with unresolved D. The CDR3 sequence is CSARDQGPGNTEAFF. The CDR3 nucleotides read TGCAGTGCTAGAGACCAAGGCCCAGGGAACACTGAAGCTTTCTTT.